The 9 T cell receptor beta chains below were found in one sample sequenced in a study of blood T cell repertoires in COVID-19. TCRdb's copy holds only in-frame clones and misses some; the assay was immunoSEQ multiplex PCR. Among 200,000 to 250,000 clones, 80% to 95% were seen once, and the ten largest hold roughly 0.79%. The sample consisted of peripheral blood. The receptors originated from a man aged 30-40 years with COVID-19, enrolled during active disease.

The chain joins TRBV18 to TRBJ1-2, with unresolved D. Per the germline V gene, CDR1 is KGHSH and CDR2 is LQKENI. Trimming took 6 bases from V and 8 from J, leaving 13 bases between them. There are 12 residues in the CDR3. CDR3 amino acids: CASSPYGEGYTF. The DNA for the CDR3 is TGTGCCAGCTCGCCCTACGGGGAAGGCTACACCTTC.

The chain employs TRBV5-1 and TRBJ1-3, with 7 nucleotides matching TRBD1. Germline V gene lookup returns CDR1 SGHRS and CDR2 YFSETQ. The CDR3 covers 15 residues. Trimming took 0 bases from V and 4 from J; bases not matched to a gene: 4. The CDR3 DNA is TGCGCCAGCAGCTTGGGACCGGGACAGGGAAACACCATATATTTT. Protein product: CASSLGPGQGNTIYF.

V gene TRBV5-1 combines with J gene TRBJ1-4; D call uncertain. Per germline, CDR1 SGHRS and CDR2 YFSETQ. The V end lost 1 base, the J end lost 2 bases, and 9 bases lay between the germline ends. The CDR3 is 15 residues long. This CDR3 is CASSLSVNTNEKLFF. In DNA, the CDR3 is TGCGCCAGCAGCTTGTCGGTCAATACTAATGAAAAACTGTTTTTT.

The CDR3 DNA is TGCGCCAGCAGCCAAGTACCCCTTTTAGCGGGGCCCCTTAGCTCCTACAATGAGCAGTTCTTC. Protein sequence: CASSQVPLLAGPLSSYNEQFF. The J gene is TRBJ2-1, the V gene TRBV4-1; 8 bases agree with TRBD2. This CDR3 region has 21 residues. Trimming removed 1 base from V and 0 bases from J; junction bases left unmatched: 17. CDR1 is MGHRA and CDR2 is YSYEKL in the germline V gene.

CDR3 bases: TGCGCCAGCAGCCCCGGACAGGGGGTAGAAGAGCAGTTCTTC. As protein: CASSPGQGVEEQFF. V usage is TRBV5-1 and J usage is TRBJ2-1, with 10 bases identical to TRBD1. The ends lost 4 bases at V and 10 bases at J; junction bases unmatched: 8. Germline V lookup: CDR1 SGHRS, CDR2 YFSETQ. The CDR3 is 14 residues long.

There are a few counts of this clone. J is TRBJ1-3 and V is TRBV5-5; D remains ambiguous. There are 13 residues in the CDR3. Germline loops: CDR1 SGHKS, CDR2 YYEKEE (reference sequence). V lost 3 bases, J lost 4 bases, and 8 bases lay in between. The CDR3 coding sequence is TGTGCCAGCAGCTCAGGCCTGGGAAACACCATATATTTT. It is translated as CASSSGLGNTIYF. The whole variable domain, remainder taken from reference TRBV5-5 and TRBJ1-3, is DAGVTQSPTHLIKTRGQQVTLRCSPISGHKSVSWYQQVLGQGPQFIFQYYEKEERGRGNFPDRFSARQFPNYSSELNVNALLLGDSALYLCASSSGLGNTIYFGEGSWLTVV.

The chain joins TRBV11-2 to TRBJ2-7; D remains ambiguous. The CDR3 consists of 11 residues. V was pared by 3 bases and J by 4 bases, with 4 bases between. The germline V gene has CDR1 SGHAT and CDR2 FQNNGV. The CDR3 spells CASSFVYEQYF. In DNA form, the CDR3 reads TGTGCCAGCAGCTTTGTATACGAGCAGTACTTC. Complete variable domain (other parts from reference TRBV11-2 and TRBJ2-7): EAGVAQSPRYKIIEKRQSVAFWCNPISGHATLYWYQQILGQGPKLLIQFQNNGVVDDSQLPKDRFSAERLKGVDSTLKIQPAKLEDSAVYLCASSFVYEQYFGPGTRLTVT.

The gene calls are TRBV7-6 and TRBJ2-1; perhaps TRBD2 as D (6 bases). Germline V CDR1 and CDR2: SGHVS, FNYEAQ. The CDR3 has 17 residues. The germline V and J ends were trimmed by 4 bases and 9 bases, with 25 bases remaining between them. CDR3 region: CASSSGSGGAGGGEQFF. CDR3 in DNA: TGTGCCAGCAGCTCGGGTAGCGGCGGGGCCGGAGGTGGTGAGCAGTTCTTC.

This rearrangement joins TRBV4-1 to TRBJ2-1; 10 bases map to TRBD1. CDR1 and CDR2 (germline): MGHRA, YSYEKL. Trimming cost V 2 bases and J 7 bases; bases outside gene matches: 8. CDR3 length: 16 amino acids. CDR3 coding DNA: TGCGCCAGCAGCCAACCGACAGGGGGCGCGGAAAATGAGCAGTTCTTC. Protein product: CASSQPTGGAENEQFF.